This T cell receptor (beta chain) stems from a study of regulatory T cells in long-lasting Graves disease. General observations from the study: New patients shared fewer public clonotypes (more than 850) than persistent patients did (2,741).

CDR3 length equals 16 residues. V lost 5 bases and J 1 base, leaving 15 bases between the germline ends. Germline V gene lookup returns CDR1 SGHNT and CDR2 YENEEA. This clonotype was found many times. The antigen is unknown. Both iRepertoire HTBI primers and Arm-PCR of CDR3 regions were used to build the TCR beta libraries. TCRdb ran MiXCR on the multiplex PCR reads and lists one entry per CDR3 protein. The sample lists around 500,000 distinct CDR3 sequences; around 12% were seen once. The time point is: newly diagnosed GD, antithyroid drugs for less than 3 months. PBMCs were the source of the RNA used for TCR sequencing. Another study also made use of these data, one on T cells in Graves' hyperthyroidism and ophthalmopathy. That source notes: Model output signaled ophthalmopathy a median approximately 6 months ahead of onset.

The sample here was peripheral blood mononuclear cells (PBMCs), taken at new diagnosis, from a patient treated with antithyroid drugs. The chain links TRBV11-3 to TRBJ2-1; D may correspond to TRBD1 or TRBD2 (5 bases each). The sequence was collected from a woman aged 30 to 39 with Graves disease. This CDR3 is CASSLGVSGSYNEQFF. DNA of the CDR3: TGTGCCAGCAGCCTGGGGGTGAGTGGATCCTACAATGAGCAGTTCTTC.